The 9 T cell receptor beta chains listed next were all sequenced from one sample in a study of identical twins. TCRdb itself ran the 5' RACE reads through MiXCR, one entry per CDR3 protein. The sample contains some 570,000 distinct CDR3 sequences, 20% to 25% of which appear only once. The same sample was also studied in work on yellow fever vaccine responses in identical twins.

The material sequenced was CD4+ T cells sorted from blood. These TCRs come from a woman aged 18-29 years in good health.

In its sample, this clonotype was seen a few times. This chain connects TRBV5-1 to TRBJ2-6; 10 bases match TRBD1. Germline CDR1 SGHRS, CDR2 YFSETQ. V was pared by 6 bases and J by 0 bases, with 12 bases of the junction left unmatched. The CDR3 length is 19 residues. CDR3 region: CASKTGGTGASSGANVLTF. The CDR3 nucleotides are TGCGCCAGCAAAACCGGGGGGACAGGGGCTTCCTCTGGGGCCAACGTCCTGACTTTC.

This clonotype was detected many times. The CDR3 reads CASSQDLGSYNEQFF. CDR3 bases: TGCGCCAGCAGCCAAGATCTGGGGTCCTACAATGAGCAGTTCTTC. The chain combines TRBV4-1 with TRBJ2-1, with D unresolved. This CDR3 spans 15 amino acids. The V end lost 0 bases, the J end lost 1 base, and 7 bases lay between the germline ends. The germline V gene has CDR1 MGHRA and CDR2 YSYEKL.

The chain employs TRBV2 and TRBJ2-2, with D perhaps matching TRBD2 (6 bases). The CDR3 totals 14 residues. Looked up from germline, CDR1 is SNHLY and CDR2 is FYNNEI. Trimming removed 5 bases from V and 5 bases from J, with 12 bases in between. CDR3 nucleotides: TGTGCCAGCAGTTCCGCGGGGCAAACCGGGGAGCTGTTTTTT. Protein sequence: CASSSAGQTGELFF.

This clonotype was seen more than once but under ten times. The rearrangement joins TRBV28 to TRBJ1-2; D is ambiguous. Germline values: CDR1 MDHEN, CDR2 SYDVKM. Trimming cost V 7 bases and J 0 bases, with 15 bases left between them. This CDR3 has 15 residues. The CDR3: CASNSMRRANYGYTF. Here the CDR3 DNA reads TGTGCCAGCAACTCAATGAGGAGGGCTAACTATGGCTACACCTTC.

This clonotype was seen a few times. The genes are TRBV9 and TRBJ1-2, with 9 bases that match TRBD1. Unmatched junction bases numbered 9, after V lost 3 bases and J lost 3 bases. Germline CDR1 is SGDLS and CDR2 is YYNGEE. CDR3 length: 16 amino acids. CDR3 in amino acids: CASSEGGTGSYYGYTF. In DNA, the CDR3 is TGTGCCAGCAGCGAGGGAGGGACAGGGTCCTACTATGGCTACACCTTC.

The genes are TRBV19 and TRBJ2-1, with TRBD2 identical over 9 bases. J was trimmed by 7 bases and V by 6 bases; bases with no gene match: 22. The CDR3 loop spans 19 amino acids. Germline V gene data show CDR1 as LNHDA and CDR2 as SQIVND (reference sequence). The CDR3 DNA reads TGTGCCAGTAGCCCTGAGGATGTAGGTAGCGGGAGCCCGAGGAATGAGCAGTTCTTC. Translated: CASSPEDVGSGSPRNEQFF.

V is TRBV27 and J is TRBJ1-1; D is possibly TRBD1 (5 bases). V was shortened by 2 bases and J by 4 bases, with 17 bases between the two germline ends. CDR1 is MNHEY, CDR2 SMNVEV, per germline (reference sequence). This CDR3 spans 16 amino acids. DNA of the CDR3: TGTGCCAGCAGTTTAACTCGGACGGGGGTCGGCACTGAAGCTTTCTTT. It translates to CASSLTRTGVGTEAFF.

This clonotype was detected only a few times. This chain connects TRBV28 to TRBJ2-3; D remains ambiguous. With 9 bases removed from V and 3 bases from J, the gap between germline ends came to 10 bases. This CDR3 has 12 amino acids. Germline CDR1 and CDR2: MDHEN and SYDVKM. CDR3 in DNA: TGTGCCAGGATGCCCACGACAGATACGCAGTATTTT. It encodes CARMPTTDTQYF.

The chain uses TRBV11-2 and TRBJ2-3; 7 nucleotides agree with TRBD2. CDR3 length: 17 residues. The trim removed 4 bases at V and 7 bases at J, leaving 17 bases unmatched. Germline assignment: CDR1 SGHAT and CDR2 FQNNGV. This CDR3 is CASSSWGGPTISHTQYF. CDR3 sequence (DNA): TGTGCCAGCAGCTCCTGGGGGGGACCTACCATCTCGCATACGCAGTATTTT.